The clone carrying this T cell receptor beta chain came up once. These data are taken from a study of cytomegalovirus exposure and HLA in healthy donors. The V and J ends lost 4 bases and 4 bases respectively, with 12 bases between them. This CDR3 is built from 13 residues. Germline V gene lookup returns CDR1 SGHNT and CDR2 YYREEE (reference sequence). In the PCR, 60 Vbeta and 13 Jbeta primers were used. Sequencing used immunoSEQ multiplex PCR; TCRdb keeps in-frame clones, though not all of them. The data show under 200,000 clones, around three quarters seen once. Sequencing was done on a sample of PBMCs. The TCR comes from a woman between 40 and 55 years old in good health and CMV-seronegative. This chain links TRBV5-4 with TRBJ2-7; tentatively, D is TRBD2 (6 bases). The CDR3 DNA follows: TGTGCCAGCAGCCGAAGGGGACTTTACGAGCAGTACTTC. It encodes CASSRRGLYEQYF.